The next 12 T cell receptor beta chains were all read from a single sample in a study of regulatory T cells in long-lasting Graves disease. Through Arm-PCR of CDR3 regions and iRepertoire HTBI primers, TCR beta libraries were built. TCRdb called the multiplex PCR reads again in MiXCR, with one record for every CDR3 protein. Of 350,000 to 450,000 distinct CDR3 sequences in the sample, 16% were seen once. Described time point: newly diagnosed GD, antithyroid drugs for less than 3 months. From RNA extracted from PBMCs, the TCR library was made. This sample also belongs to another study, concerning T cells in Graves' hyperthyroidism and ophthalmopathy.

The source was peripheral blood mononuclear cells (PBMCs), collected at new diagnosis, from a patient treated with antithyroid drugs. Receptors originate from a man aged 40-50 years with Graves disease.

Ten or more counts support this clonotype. CDR3 region: CASSFGTGTLEQYF. DNA of the CDR3: TGTGCCAGCAGTTTTGGGACAGGGACGCTCGAGCAGTACTTC. This chain connects TRBV2 to TRBJ2-7, with 9 bases identical to TRBD1. Germline trimming cut 5 bases from V and 6 bases from J; bases unmatched to any gene: 8. Germline V gene lookup returns CDR1 SNHLY and CDR2 FYNNEI. CDR3 size: 14 residues. The full variable domain, its missing parts supplied by reference TRBV2 and TRBJ2-7, is EPEVTQTPSHQVTQMGQEVILRCVPISNHLYFYWYRQILGQKVEFLVSFYNNEISEKSEIFDDQFSVERPDGSNFTLKIRSTKLEDSAMYFCASSFGTGTLEQYFGPGTRLTVT.

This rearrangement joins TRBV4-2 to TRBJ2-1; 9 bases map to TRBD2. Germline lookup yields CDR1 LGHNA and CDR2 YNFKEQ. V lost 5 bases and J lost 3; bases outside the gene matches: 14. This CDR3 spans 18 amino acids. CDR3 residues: CASSGRLGSGGNYNEQFF. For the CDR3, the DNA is TGTGCCAGCAGCGGCCGACTCGGAAGCGGGGGGAACTACAATGAGCAGTTCTTC.

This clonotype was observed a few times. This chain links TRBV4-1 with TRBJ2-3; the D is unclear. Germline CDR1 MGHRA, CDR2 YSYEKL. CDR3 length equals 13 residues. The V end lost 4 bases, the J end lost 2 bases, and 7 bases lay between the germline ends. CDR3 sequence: CASSRSPTDTQYF. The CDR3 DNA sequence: TGCGCCAGCAGCCGCTCCCCCACAGATACGCAGTATTTT.

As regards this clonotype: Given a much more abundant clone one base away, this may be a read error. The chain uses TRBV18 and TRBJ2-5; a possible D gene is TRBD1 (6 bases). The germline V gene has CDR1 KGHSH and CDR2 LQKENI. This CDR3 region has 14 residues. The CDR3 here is CASPPPYRDETQYF. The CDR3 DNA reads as TGTGCCAGCCCACCACCCTACAGGGACGAGACCCAGTACTTC.

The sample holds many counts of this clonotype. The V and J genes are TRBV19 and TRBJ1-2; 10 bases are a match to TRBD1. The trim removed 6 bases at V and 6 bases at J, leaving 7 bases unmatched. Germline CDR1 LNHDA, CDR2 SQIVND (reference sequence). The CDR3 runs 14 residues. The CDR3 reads CASRDRGPLHGYTF. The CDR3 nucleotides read TGTGCCAGTAGAGACAGGGGGCCGTTGCATGGCTACACCTTC.

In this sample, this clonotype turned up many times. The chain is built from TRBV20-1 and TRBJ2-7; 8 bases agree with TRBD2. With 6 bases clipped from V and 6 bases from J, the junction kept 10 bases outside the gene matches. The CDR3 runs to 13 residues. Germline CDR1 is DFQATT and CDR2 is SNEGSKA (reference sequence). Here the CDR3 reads CSAGGGRGPEQYF. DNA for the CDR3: TGCAGTGCCGGGGGGGGCCGAGGGCCCGAGCAGTACTTC.

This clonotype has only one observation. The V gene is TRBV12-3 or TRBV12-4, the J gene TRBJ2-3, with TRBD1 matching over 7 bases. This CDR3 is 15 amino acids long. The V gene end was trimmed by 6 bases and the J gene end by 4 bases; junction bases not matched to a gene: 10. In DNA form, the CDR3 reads TGTGCCAGCAGCTCCACAGGGGTAGTCGCAGATACGCAGTATTTT. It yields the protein CASSSTGVVADTQYF.

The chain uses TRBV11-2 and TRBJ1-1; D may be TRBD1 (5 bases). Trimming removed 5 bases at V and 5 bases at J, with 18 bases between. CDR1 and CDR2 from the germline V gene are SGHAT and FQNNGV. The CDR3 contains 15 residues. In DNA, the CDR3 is TGTGCCAGCAGCCCGCTTGGGGCAGGGAGGACTGAAGCTTTCTTT. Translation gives CASSPLGAGRTEAFF.

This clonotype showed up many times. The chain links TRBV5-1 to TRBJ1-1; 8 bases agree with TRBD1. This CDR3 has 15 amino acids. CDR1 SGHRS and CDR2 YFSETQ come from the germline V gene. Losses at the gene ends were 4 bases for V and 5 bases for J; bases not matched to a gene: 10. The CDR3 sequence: CASSPGQGGWTEAFF. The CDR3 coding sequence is TGCGCCAGCAGCCCTGGACAGGGAGGTTGGACTGAAGCTTTCTTT.

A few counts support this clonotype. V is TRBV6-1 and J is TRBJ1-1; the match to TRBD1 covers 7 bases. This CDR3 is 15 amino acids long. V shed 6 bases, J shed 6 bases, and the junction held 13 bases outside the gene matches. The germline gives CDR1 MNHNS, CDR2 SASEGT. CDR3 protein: CASSPHLQGDAEAFF. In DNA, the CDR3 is TGTGCCAGCAGCCCACACCTTCAGGGGGACGCTGAAGCTTTCTTT.

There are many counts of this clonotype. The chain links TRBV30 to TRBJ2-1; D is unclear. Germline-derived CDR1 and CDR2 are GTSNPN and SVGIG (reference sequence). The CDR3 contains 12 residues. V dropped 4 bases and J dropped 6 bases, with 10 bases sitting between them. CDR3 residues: CAWKWRGNEQFF. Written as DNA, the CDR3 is TGTGCCTGGAAATGGCGCGGCAATGAGCAGTTCTTC.

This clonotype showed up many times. CDR3 amino acids: CASSPLGAPPVPQHF. The CDR3 nucleotides are TGTGCCAGCAGTCCACTCGGGGCCCCTCCAGTGCCCCAGCATTTT. V and J are TRBV27 and TRBJ1-5, with TRBD1 as a possible D gene (5 bases). Germline V gene lookup returns CDR1 MNHEY and CDR2 SMNVEV (reference sequence). The CDR3 has 15 amino acids. Deletions cut 5 bases from V and 9 bases from J, with 20 bases between.